In its sample, the clone carrying this TCR beta chain was seen many times. TCRdb re-called the 5' RACE reads with MiXCR, one entry per CDR3 protein. Here the sample spans approximately 8,900 distinct CDR3 sequences, 27% being singletons. The sample taken for sequencing was naive CD4+ T cells sorted from a lymph node. Noted subset: naive CD4+ T cells, CD4+CD45RA+CD25-. The sequence derives from a female donor with breast cancer.

The CDR3 sequence is CASSQTWGFANYGYTF. The CDR3 DNA reads as TGCGCCAGCAGCCAGACTTGGGGCTTCGCTAACTATGGCTACACCTTC. The rearrangement links TRBV4-1 to TRBJ1-2, with a weak D call TRBD1 (5 bases). The CDR3 is 16 residues long. V lost 3 bases and J 0 bases, leaving 14 bases between the germline ends. Germline V lookup: CDR1 MGHRA, CDR2 YSYEKL.